One and the same sample provided the 15 T cell receptor beta chains below, sequenced in a study of regulatory T cells in long-lasting Graves disease. Investigators prepared the TCR beta libraries by applying iRepertoire HTBI primers and Arm-PCR of CDR3 regions. TCRdb ran MiXCR on the multiplex PCR reads and lists one entry per CDR3 protein. The table shows about 300,000 distinct CDR3 sequences, with about 18% occurring only once. The time point is: newly diagnosed GD, antithyroid drugs for less than 3 months. From RNA extracted from PBMCs, the TCR library was made. Sample: peripheral blood mononuclear cells (PBMCs), taken at new diagnosis, from a patient treated with antithyroid drugs. The receptor source for this set is a female donor with Graves disease.

This clonotype appeared a few times. The rearrangement uses TRBV19 and TRBJ1-4, with D hard to call. Deletions cut 6 bases from V and 8 bases from J, with 13 bases between. Germline loops: CDR1 LNHDA, CDR2 SQIVND (reference sequence). CDR3 length: 13 amino acids. The CDR3 loop is CASRSRAIEKLFF. Written as DNA, the CDR3 is TGTGCCAGTAGAAGCCGGGCAATCGAAAAACTGTTTTTT.

This clonotype has at least ten counts. The chain combines TRBV27 with TRBJ2-1; D call uncertain. V lost 3 bases and J 4 bases, leaving 13 bases between the germline ends. Germline loops: CDR1 MNHEY, CDR2 SMNVEV (reference sequence). The length of the CDR3 is 15 residues. CDR3 sequence reads: CASSLSSVTYNEQFF. CDR3 in DNA: TGTGCCAGCAGTTTGTCCTCGGTCACATACAATGAGCAGTTCTTC.

This clonotype was detected many times. V and J are TRBV28 and TRBJ2-3, with D possibly being TRBD1 or TRBD2 (5 bases each). This CDR3 is built from 16 residues. Germline V CDR1 and CDR2: MDHEN, SYDVKM. The germline V and J ends were trimmed by 1 base and 9 bases, with 20 bases remaining between them. The CDR3 is CASSLFSGQPPRTQYF. CDR3 nucleotide sequence: TGTGCCAGCAGTTTATTCTCGGGGCAGCCACCCCGAACGCAGTATTTT. The whole variable domain, filled in from reference TRBV28 and TRBJ2-3, reads DVKVTQSSRYLVKRTGEKVFLECVQDMDHENMFWYRQDPGLGLRLIYFSYDVKMKEKGDIPEGYSVSREKKERFSLILESASTNQTSMYLCASSLFSGQPPRTQYFGPGTRLTVL.

This clonotype was seen a few times. This sequence joins TRBV5-1 and TRBJ2-2; unclear D gene. CDR3 length: 14 residues. The germline V gene encodes CDR1 SGHRS and CDR2 YFSETQ. V lost 0 bases and J lost 3, with 6 bases in between. The CDR3 region has the DNA TGCGCCAGCAGCTTGGCGAAGTACACCGGGGAGCTGTTTTTT. It yields the protein CASSLAKYTGELFF.

The chain employs TRBV28 and TRBJ1-1, with no clear D. V shed 6 bases and J shed 0 bases, with 8 bases lying between them. CDR3 length: 13 residues. Germline assignment: CDR1 MDHEN and CDR2 SYDVKM. CDR3 sequence: CASRDGMNTEAFF. The CDR3, as DNA: TGTGCCAGCAGGGACGGTATGAACACTGAAGCTTTCTTT.

The sample holds many counts of this clonotype. The J gene is TRBJ1-5, the V gene TRBV10-3; no definite D call. V shed 6 bases and J shed 9 bases, with 15 bases lying between them. Germline CDR1 reads ENHRY; CDR2 reads SYGVKD. The CDR3 extends over 13 amino acids. The CDR3 region is CAISPSGEGPQHF. Here the CDR3 DNA reads TGTGCCATCAGCCCCAGTGGGGAGGGGCCCCAGCATTTT.

This clonotype was counted many times. The rearrangement links TRBV12-3 or TRBV12-4 to TRBJ2-1; TRBD2 agrees at 7 bases. The CDR3 runs to 15 residues. V was clipped by 10 bases and J by 4 bases; unmatched bases: 13. The CDR3 nucleotides read TGTGCCACCAAAAAGGGGCTAGCGGAGTACAATGAGCAGTTCTTC. This sequence encodes CATKKGLAEYNEQFF.

There are many counts of this clonotype. This rearrangement joins TRBV12-5 to TRBJ2-7, with a possible D match to TRBD2 (5 bases). This CDR3 comprises 14 residues. CDR1 and CDR2 from the germline V gene are LGHNT and FRNRAP. The V gene lost 6 bases and the J gene lost 2 bases, with 14 bases spanning the gap. The CDR3 bases are TGTGCTAGTGGGAACTCCCCGAGGGCCTACGAGCAGTACTTC. This encodes CASGNSPRAYEQYF.

Notes on this clonotype: Because it lacks the conserved phenylalanine or tryptophan at the end, this CDR3 is likely a read error. CDR3 DNA: TGTGCCAGCAGCCTAATGGGACAGGATGAGCAGTTCTGC. Residues: CASSLMGQDEQFC. The gene calls are TRBV11-3 and TRBJ2-1; 8 bases match TRBD1. Unmatched junction bases numbered 5, after V lost 5 bases and J lost 8 bases. CDR1 and CDR2 from the germline V gene are SGHNT and YENEEA. There are 13 residues in the CDR3.

This clonotype was counted ten times or more. The V gene is TRBV5-6, the J gene TRBJ1-1; D unresolved. The CDR3 is made up of 14 amino acids. Per germline, CDR1 SGHDT and CDR2 YYEEEE. V was pared by 1 base and J by 4 bases, with 11 bases between. The CDR3 reads CASSLIGSGTEAFF. In DNA, the CDR3 is TGTGCCAGCAGCTTGATAGGGAGCGGCACTGAAGCTTTCTTT.

Ten or more counts support this clonotype. The V and J genes are TRBV28 and TRBJ2-7; no firm D call. This CDR3 is built from 12 residues. Trimming shortened V by 2 bases and J by 6 bases, and 8 bases separated the two germline ends. Germline CDR1 MDHEN, CDR2 SYDVKM. This CDR3 is CASSLPAAEQYF. CDR3 DNA: TGTGCCAGCAGTTTACCCGCGGCCGAGCAGTACTTC.

There are a few counts of this clonotype. The CDR3 nucleotides are TGTGCCAGCAGTTACAGGACAGGATTTGGCTCTGGGGCCAACGTCCTGACTTTC. It encodes CASSYRTGFGSGANVLTF. This chain connects TRBV6-5 to TRBJ2-6; TRBD1 agrees at 7 bases. The CDR3 runs to 18 residues. V lost 2 bases and J lost 0; bases outside the gene matches: 7. Germline CDR1 is MNHEY and CDR2 is SVGAGI.

Sample share makes this clonotype medium-sized. The chain's CDR3 is CASSALGDSPTNEQFF. For the CDR3, the DNA is TGTGCCAGCAGCGCCCTTGGGGACAGCCCCACTAATGAGCAGTTCTTC. The V gene is TRBV9, the J gene TRBJ2-1; 7 nucleotides agree with TRBD1. Germline V gene lookup returns CDR1 SGDLS and CDR2 YYNGEE. The V gene end was trimmed by 3 bases and the J gene end by 7 bases; junction bases not matched to a gene: 13. This CDR3 has 16 residues.

The table lists this clonotype with many counts. The chain is built from TRBV5-1 and TRBJ2-3; D call uncertain. This CDR3 region has 14 residues. Germline V gives CDR1 SGHRS, CDR2 YFSETQ. The V gene lost 7 bases and the J gene lost 1 base, with 13 bases spanning the gap. Here the CDR3 DNA reads TGCGCCAGCCGAGATAGGGCTGGCACAGATACGCAGTATTTT. This encodes CASRDRAGTDTQYF.

This clonotype was recorded many times. The rearrangement uses TRBV5-1 and TRBJ2-2, with D tentatively TRBD2 (5 bases). CDR1 is SGHRS, CDR2 YFSETQ, per germline. The CDR3 is 12 amino acids. As DNA, the CDR3 is TGCGCACTACTAGGAGATAACGGGGAGCTGTTTTTT. Translated: CALLGDNGELFF.